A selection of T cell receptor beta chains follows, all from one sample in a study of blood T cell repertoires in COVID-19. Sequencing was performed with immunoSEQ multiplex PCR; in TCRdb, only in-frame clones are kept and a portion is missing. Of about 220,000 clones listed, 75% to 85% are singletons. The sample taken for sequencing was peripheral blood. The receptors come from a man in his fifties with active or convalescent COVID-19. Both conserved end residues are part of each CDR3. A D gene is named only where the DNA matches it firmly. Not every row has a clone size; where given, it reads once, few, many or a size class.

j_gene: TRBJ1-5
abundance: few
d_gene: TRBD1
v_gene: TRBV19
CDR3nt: TGTGCCAGTAGGACCCTGGACAGGGCAGATCAGCCCCAGCATTTT
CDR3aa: CASRTLDRADQPQHF

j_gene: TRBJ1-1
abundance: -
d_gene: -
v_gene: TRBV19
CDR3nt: TGTGCCAGTAGTCCTGACTGGAACACTGAAGCTTTCTTT
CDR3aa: CASSPDWNTEAFF

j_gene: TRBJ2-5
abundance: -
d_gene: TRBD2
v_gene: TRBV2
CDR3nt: TGTGCCAGCAGTGAATTTGTTAGCGGGGGGCAAGAGACCCAGTACTTC
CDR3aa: CASSEFVSGGQETQYF

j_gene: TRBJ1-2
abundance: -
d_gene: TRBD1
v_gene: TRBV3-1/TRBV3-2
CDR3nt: TGTGCCAGCAGCCAATATACTGGGACAGGGTATGGTTACACCTTC
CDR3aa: CASSQYTGTGYGYTF

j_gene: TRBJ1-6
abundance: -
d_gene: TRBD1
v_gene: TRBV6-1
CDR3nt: TGTGCCAGCAGTGAGACAGGGAATTCACCCCTCCACTTT
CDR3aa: CASSETGNSPLHF

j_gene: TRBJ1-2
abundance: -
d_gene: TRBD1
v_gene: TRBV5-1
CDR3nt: TGCGCCAGCAGCCAACGAACGGGACAGGGGACTGGCTACACCTTC
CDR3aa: CASSQRTGQGTGYTF

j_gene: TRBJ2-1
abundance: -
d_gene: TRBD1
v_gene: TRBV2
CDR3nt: TGTGCCGGCGGAGGGGGGACAGGGGAAAGCAATGAGCAGTTCTTC
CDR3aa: CAGGGGTGESNEQFF

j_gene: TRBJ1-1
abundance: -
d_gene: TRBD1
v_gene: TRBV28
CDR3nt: TGTGCCAGCAGTTTTACCCAGGGGGATAGCACTGAAGCTTTCTTT
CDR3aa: CASSFTQGDSTEAFF

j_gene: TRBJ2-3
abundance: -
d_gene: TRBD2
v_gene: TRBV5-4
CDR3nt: TGTGCCAGCAGCTTGAGACTAGCCACAGATACGCAGTATTTT
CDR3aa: CASSLRLATDTQYF

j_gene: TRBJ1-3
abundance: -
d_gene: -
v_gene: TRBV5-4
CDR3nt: TGTGCCAGCAGCTCCCAGGGAATGGGGAACACCATATATTTT
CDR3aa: CASSSQGMGNTIYF

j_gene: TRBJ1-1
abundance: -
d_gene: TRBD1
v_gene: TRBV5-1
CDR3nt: TGCGCCAGCAGCTTAGGGACAGGGGGCGCCGGTGAAGCTTTCTTT
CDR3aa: CASSLGTGGAGEAFF

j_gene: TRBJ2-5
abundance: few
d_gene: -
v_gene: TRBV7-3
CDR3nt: TGTGCCAGCAGTCAAGTGGAGCGAGGGACCCAGTACTTC
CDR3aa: CASSQVERGTQYF

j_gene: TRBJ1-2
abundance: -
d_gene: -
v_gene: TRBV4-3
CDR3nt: TGCGCCAGCAGCCAACACAACTTACAGGGTGGAGGCTACACCTTC
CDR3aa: CASSQHNLQGGGYTF

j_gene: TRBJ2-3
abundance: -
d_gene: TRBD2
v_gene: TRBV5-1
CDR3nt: TGCGCCAGCAGGGGACTAGCGACTAGCACAGATACGCAGTATTTT
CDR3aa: CASRGLATSTDTQYF

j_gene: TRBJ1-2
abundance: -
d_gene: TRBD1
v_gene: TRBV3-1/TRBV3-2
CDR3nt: TGTGCCAGCAGCCAACAAACAGGGGGCGGCAACTATGGCTACACCTTC
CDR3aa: CASSQQTGGGNYGYTF

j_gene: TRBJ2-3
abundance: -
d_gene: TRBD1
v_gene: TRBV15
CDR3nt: TGTGCCACCAGCAGATTTGGAAGGACAGGGATAGCCACAGATACGCAGTATTTT
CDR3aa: CATSRFGRTGIATDTQYF

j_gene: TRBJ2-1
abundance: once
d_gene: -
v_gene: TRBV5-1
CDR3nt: TGCGCCAGCGCTAACCCCGGAGGGGCCGTGAGCTACAATGAGCAGTTCTTC
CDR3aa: CASANPGGAVSYNEQFF

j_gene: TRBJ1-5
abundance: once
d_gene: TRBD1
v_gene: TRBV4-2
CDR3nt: TGTGCCAGCAGCCCGTACCATGGACAGGGTAGACCAGGGCAGCCCCAGCATTTT
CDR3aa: CASSPYHGQGRPGQPQHF

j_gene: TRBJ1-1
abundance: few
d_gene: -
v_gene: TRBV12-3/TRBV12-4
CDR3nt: TGTGCCAGCAGGGGGCAGGTGAACACTGAAGCTTTCTTT
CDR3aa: CASRGQVNTEAFF

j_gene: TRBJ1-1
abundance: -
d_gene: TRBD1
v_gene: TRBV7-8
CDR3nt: TGTGCCAGCAGCTTAGCGGGACAGGGATTCCGAGCTTTCTTT
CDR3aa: CASSLAGQGFRAFF

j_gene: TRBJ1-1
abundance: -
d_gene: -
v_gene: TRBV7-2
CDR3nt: TGTGCCAGCAGCTTACAGGGGATGAACACTGAAGCTTTCTTT
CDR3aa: CASSLQGMNTEAFF

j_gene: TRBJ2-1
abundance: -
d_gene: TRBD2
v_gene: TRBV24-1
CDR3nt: TGTGCCACCGAAGCCGGGACTAGCGGCCACAATGAGCAGTTCTTC
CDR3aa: CATEAGTSGHNEQFF

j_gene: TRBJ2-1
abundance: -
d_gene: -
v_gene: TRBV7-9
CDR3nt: TGTGCCAGCAGCCAGGGTGATACGATACGCAATGAGCAGTTCTTC
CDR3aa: CASSQGDTIRNEQFF

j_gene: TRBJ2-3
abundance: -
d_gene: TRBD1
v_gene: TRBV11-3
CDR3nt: TGTGCCAGCAGCACCCGGGACAGAAAACTCGGTGAGGATACGCAGTATTTT
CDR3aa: CASSTRDRKLGEDTQYF

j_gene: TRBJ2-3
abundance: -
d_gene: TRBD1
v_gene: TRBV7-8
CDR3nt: TGTGCCAGCAGCTTAGCTTCTGACAGGGGGGGAACAGATACGCAGTATTTT
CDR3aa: CASSLASDRGGTDTQYF

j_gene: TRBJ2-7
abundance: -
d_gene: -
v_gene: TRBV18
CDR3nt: TGTGCCAGCTCACTGTCAGGGGGGACCTACGAGCAGTACTTC
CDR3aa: CASSLSGGTYEQYF

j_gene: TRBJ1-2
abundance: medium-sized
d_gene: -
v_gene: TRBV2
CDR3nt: TGTGCCGCCAGCAACGGTTGGAGTGAATATGGCTACACCTTC
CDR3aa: CAASNGWSEYGYTF

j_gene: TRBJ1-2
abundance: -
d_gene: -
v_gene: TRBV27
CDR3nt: TGTGCCAGCAGTTTAACACCTAACTATGGCTACACCTTC
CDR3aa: CASSLTPNYGYTF

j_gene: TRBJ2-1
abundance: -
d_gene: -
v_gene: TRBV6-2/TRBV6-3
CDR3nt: TGTGCCAGCAGTTACATTCCCGGCGGGGCCTACAACTCCTACAATGAGCAGTTCTTC
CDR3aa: CASSYIPGGAYNSYNEQFF

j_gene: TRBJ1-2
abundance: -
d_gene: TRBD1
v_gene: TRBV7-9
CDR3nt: TGCGCCAGCAGCGCAGGGGGCTATGGCTACACCTTC
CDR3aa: CASSAGGYGYTF

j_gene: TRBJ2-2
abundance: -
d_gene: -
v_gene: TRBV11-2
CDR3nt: TGTGCCAGCAGACTTAGCGCCGGGGAGCTGTTTTTT
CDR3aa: CASRLSAGELFF

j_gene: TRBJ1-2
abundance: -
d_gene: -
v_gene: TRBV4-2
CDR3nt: TGTGCCAGCACCATCACGGGGCGGGGGTCTGATGGCTACACCTTC
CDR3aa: CASTITGRGSDGYTF

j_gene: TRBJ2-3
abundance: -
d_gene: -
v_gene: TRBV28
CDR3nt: TGTGCCAGCAGTCTAGCCGGGAACACAGATACGCAGTATTTT
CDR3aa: CASSLAGNTDTQYF

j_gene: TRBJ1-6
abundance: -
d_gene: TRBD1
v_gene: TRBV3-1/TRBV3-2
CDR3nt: TGTGCCAGCAGCCAAAGGGGGCAAGGTTCACCCCTCCACTTT
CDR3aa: CASSQRGQGSPLHF

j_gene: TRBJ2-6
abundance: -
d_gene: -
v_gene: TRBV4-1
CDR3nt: TGCGCCAGCAGCCAAGTAGGGAGAGGTACTGGGGCCAACGTCCTGACTTTC
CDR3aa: CASSQVGRGTGANVLTF

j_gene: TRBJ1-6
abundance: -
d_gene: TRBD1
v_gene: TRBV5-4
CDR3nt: TGTGCCAGCAGCTTGGGGGGACAGGGATATAATTCACCCCTCCACTTT
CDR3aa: CASSLGGQGYNSPLHF

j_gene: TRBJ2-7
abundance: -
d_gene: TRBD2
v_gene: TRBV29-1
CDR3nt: TGCAGCGTTGAAGTCGGAGCGGGAGAGCACTACGAGCAGTACTTC
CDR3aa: CSVEVGAGEHYEQYF

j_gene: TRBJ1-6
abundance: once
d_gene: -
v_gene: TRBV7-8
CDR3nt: TGTGCCAGCACCACAGGACAGTCACCCCTCCACTTT
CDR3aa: CASTTGQSPLHF

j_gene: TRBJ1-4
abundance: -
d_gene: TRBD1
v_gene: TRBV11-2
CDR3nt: TGTGCCAGCAGCTCCTCGACAGGGGGGGTGACTAATGAAAAACTGTTTTTT
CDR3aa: CASSSSTGGVTNEKLFF

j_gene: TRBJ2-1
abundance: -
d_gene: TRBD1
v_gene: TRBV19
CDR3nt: TGTGCCAGTAGTATTTTTGCAGGGGGTTATGATGAGCAGTTCTTC
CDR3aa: CASSIFAGGYDEQFF

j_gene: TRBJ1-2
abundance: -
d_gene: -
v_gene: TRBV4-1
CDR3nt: TGCGCCAGCAGCCAAGCTTTCGCTAACTATGGCTACACCTTC
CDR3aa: CASSQAFANYGYTF